These 26 T cell receptor beta chains were sequenced from one sample in a study of spatial heterogeneity in lung cancer. TCRdb analysed the 5' RACE reads with MiXCR anew, one entry per CDR3 protein. Here the sample spans some 39,000 distinct CDR3 sequences, roughly 7.1% being singletons. Time point: sample taken at primary tumor resection. The sequenced material consisted of unsorted whole RNA from tumor, nontumor lung or frozen PBMC. This specimen consisted of PBMCs, obtained at surgery. Receptors originate from a female donor with early-stage non-small cell lung cancer.

This clonotype showed up many times. The rearrangement joins TRBV3-1 to TRBJ1-5; D remains unclear. From germline, CDR1 is LGHDT and CDR2 YNNKEL (reference sequence). The CDR3 sequence is 13 residues long. Trimming removed 0 bases at V and 6 bases at J, with 6 bases between. For the CDR3, the DNA is TGTGCCAGCAGCCAAGATCGGGTTCAGCCCCAGCATTTT. Protein product: CASSQDRVQPQHF.

This clonotype was detected ten times or more. The gene calls are TRBV14 and TRBJ2-7; the D gene is possibly TRBD2 (5 bases). The germline V gene encodes CDR1 SGHDN and CDR2 FVKESK. V dropped 4 bases and J dropped 1 base, with 14 bases sitting between them. The CDR3 runs to 15 residues. The CDR3 sequence: CASSPNPRVSYEQYF. CDR3 DNA sequence: TGTGCCAGCAGCCCAAACCCGAGGGTTTCCTACGAGCAGTACTTC.

This clonotype was observed many times. The rearrangement joins TRBV10-3 to TRBJ1-1; D not certain. Per germline, CDR1 ENHRY and CDR2 SYGVKD. The CDR3 length is 13 residues. Deletions cut 4 bases from V and 3 bases from J, with 9 bases between. CDR3 sequence: CAISALQDTEAFF. DNA of the CDR3: TGTGCCATCAGTGCACTGCAGGACACTGAAGCTTTCTTT.

This clonotype was recorded many times. This chain uses TRBV7-9 with TRBJ2-5; the match to TRBD1 covers 10 bases. The CDR3 consists of 14 residues. CDR1 SEHNR and CDR2 FQNEAQ come from the germline V gene (reference sequence). The trim removed 4 bases at V and 4 bases at J, leaving 3 bases unmatched. This CDR3 reads CASSSRDRGETQYF. The CDR3 coding sequence is TGTGCCAGCAGCTCCCGGGACAGGGGAGAGACCCAGTACTTC.

This rearrangement joins TRBV19 to TRBJ2-2; 8 nucleotides match TRBD1. Germline values: CDR1 LNHDA, CDR2 SQIVND (reference sequence). This CDR3 has 16 residues. V trimming: 5 bases; J trimming: 1 base; junction bases outside the gene matches: 6. CDR3 bases: TGTGCCAGTAGTCCTTGGACAGGGTGGAACACCGGGGAGCTGTTTTTT. Amino acids: CASSPWTGWNTGELFF.

This clonotype was seen ten or more times. The J gene is TRBJ2-5, the V gene TRBV7-9; D is unresolved. The CDR3 length is 13 residues. Trimming stripped 5 bases from V and 4 bases from J, with 11 bases between. Germline V CDR1 and CDR2: SEHNR, FQNEAQ (reference sequence). CDR3 loop: CASSPGSAETQYF. CDR3 coding DNA: TGTGCCAGCAGCCCCGGGTCCGCAGAGACCCAGTACTTC. Full variable domain (missing parts from reference TRBV7-9 and TRBJ2-5): DTGVSQNPRHKITKRGQNVTFRCDPISEHNRLYWYRQTLGQGPEFLTYFQNEAQLEKSRLLSDRFSAERPKGSFSTLEIQRTEQGDSAMYLCASSPGSAETQYFGPGTRLLVL.

This clonotype has just a few counts. V and J are TRBV3-1 and TRBJ1-1; weak D call: TRBD1 (6 bases). From germline, CDR1 is LGHDT and CDR2 YNNKEL (reference sequence). Between the trimmed V and J ends, which lost 6 bases and 4 bases, there was a span of 15 bases. The CDR3 is made up of 14 amino acids. CDR3 nucleotide sequence: TGTGCCAGCAGTCAACAGGGCGGGAGCACTGAAGCTTTCTTT. It codes for CASSQQGGSTEAFF.

This clonotype has a count of ten or more. This chain uses TRBV10-3 with TRBJ2-1, with D perhaps being TRBD1 or TRBD2 (6 bases each). The CDR3 runs to 12 residues. Germline CDR1 reads ENHRY; CDR2 reads SYGVKD. V shed 4 bases and J shed 9 bases, with 10 bases lying between them. The chain's CDR3 is CAISGGAAEQFF. CDR3 sequence (DNA): TGTGCCATCAGTGGGGGGGCCGCTGAGCAGTTCTTC.

The gene calls are TRBV11-2 and TRBJ2-7, with D perhaps TRBD1 (6 bases). Trimming removed 1 base from V and 10 bases from J, with 8 bases in between. Germline CDR1 reads SGHAT; CDR2 reads FQNNGV. The CDR3 consists of 11 residues. Written as DNA, the CDR3 is TGTGCCAGCAGCTTAGCCAGGGGACAGTACTTC. Translation gives CASSLARGQYF.

This rearrangement joins TRBV6-2 or TRBV6-3 to TRBJ1-1; tentative D call: TRBD1 (5 bases). Trimming took 5 bases from V and 11 from J, leaving 21 bases between them. Germline V gene sequence: CDR1 MNHEY, CDR2 SVGEGT. This CDR3 comprises 14 residues. The CDR3 DNA is TGTGCCAGCAGTCACCAATTGCAGGGAAAGAATGCTTTCTTT. Protein: CASSHQLQGKNAFF.

This clonotype was seen many times. The J gene is TRBJ2-5, the V gene TRBV11-1; D gene ambiguous. The CDR3 has 13 amino acids. Germline-derived CDR1 and CDR2 are SGHAT and FQDESV (reference sequence). V was clipped by 5 bases and J by 5 bases, with 12 bases between them. As DNA, the CDR3 is TGTGCCAGCAGCGTACAAATCGCCGAGACCCAGTACTTC. Translating gives CASSVQIAETQYF. Filled out from reference TRBV11-1 and TRBJ2-5, the complete variable domain reads EAEVAQSPRYKITEKSQAVAFWCDPISGHATLYWYRQILGQGPELLVQFQDESVVDDSQLPKDRFSAERLKGVDSTLKIQPAELGDSAMYLCASSVQIAETQYFGPGTRLLVL.

This clonotype was seen at least ten times. The V call is TRBV24-1, the J call TRBJ2-5; 9 bases line up with TRBD1. The CDR3 has 17 amino acids. Unmatched junction bases numbered 16, after V lost 7 bases and J lost 5 bases. Germline values: CDR1 KGHDR, CDR2 SFDVKD. The CDR3 spells CATSTPSGQGSEETQYF. The CDR3 region has the DNA TGTGCCACCAGCACCCCCTCAGGACAGGGGTCGGAGGAGACCCAGTACTTC.

The chain joins TRBV9 to TRBJ2-1; TRBD2 agrees at 10 bases. From germline, CDR1 is SGDLS and CDR2 YYNGEE. The length of the CDR3 is 15 residues. V dropped 2 bases and J dropped 6; count of bases not matched to a gene: 5. CDR3 loop: CASSVPSGGSNEQFF. In DNA form, the CDR3 reads TGTGCCAGCAGCGTTCCTAGCGGGGGCAGCAATGAGCAGTTCTTC.

CDR3 DNA sequence: TGTGCCAGCAGTACCACGGGACTAGTCCGGAATGAGCAGTTCTTC. This codes for CASSTTGLVRNEQFF. The chain employs TRBV12-3 or TRBV12-4 and TRBJ2-1; 8 positions match TRBD2. Trimming took 5 bases from V and 7 from J; bases not matched to a gene: 10. This CDR3 region has 15 residues.

This clonotype came up a few times. V and J are TRBV7-8 and TRBJ1-3; TRBD1 agrees at 8 bases. There are 16 residues in the CDR3. Germline V gives CDR1 SGHVS, CDR2 FQNEAQ. V gave up 5 bases and J gave up 4 bases; unmatched junction bases: 10. The CDR3 sequence: CASSIWGGQGGNTIYF. The CDR3 nucleotides are TGTGCCAGCAGCATCTGGGGTGGACAGGGAGGAAACACCATATATTTT.

There are many counts of this clonotype. The chain uses TRBV11-2 and TRBJ2-1; 8 bases align to TRBD2. The germline V gene has CDR1 SGHAT and CDR2 FQNNGV. This CDR3 region has 12 residues. The V and J ends lost 5 bases and 15 bases, in that order; junction bases with no gene match: 9. CDR3 in amino acids: CASSQRGRAGFF. CDR3 in DNA: TGTGCCAGCAGCCAGCGGGGGCGCGCGGGGTTCTTC.

The genes are TRBV12-3 or TRBV12-4 and TRBJ1-2; TRBD1 matches 9 bases. V was pared by 4 bases and J by 4 bases, with 1 base of the junction left unmatched. This CDR3 has 13 amino acids. The CDR3 DNA reads TGTGCCAGCAGTTCGGACAGGGGCTATGGCTACACCTTC. This gives the protein CASSSDRGYGYTF.

This clonotype was detected a few times. The chain recombines TRBV20-1 with TRBJ1-5, with a weak D call TRBD1 (6 bases). The V and J ends lost 4 bases and 3 bases respectively, with 16 bases between them. The CDR3 consists of 15 residues. Germline loops: CDR1 DFQATT, CDR2 SNEGSKA (reference sequence). Here the CDR3 reads CSATQPRGPNQPQHF. The CDR3 DNA sequence: TGCAGTGCTACGCAGCCCAGGGGCCCCAATCAGCCCCAGCATTTT.

This clonotype showed up many times. The J gene is TRBJ2-5, the V gene TRBV14; 9 bases are a match to TRBD1. The CDR3 covers 17 residues. From germline, CDR1 is SGHDN and CDR2 FVKESK. V was pared by 0 bases and J by 5 bases, with 10 bases of the junction left unmatched. The CDR3 loop reads CASSQEIIGQGIETQYF. The DNA for the CDR3 is TGTGCCAGCAGCCAAGAAATAATAGGACAGGGGATCGAGACCCAGTACTTC.

The table lists this clonotype with a few counts. Its ends do not fully match the called genes, so a read error is possible. J is TRBJ1-4 and V is TRBV20-1, with 9 nucleotides matching TRBD1. The CDR3 runs 11 residues. Germline CDR1 reads DFQATT; CDR2 reads SNEGSKA (reference sequence). The CDR3: CSAKARSGQGF. CDR3 sequence (DNA): TGCAGTGCTAAGGCCAGATCGGGACAGGGTTTT.

The J gene is TRBJ1-1, the V gene TRBV5-1; TRBD1 matches at 7 bases. Germline V gene data show CDR1 as SGHRS and CDR2 as YFSETQ. The CDR3 sequence is 14 residues long. V shed 4 bases and J 3 bases; nucleotides not matched to a gene: 6. For the CDR3, the DNA is TGCGCCAGCAGCCGGGACAGCACTTACACTGAAGCTTTCTTT. It codes for CASSRDSTYTEAFF. The full variable domain, rest sourced from reference TRBV5-1 and TRBJ1-1, is KAGVTQTPRYLIKTRGQQVTLSCSPISGHRSVSWYQQTPGQGLQFLFEYFSETQRNKGNFPGRFSGRQFSNSRSEMNVSTLELGDSALYLCASSRDSTYTEAFFGQGTRLTVV.

This chain uses TRBV7-9 with TRBJ1-1, with 10 bases matching TRBD1. Germline V gene sequence: CDR1 SEHNR, CDR2 FQNEAQ (reference sequence). This CDR3 is 15 amino acids long. Trimming cost V 5 bases and J 6 bases; bases outside gene matches: 9. The CDR3 loop is CASSARQGASAEAFF. CDR3 DNA: TGTGCCAGCAGCGCACGACAGGGGGCGAGCGCTGAAGCTTTCTTT.

The rearrangement joins TRBV12-3 or TRBV12-4 to TRBJ1-1; tentatively, D is TRBD1 (6 bases). The length of the CDR3 is 17 residues. Between the trimmed V and J ends, which lost 3 bases and 3 bases, there was a span of 20 bases. CDR3: CASSFGLGGRRDTEAFF. In DNA, the CDR3 is TGTGCCAGCAGTTTTGGACTAGGGGGACGGCGGGACACTGAAGCTTTCTTT.

The CDR3 region has the DNA TGCGCCAGCAGCCCCAGTCCAACTAATGAAAAACTGTTTTTT. This gives the protein CASSPSPTNEKLFF. V usage is TRBV4-1 and J usage is TRBJ1-4, with unresolved D. This CDR3 has 14 residues. Looked up from germline, CDR1 is MGHRA and CDR2 is YSYEKL. The V end was cut by 4 bases, the J end by 0 bases, with 6 bases between.

This clonotype was seen many times. The V and J genes are TRBV7-3 and TRBJ1-2; D not certain. CDR3 size: 13 residues. Trimming took 3 bases from V and 6 from J, leaving 11 bases between them. Germline CDR1 is SGHTA and CDR2 is FQGTGA. CDR3 sequence: CASSFRAGNGYTF. The DNA for the CDR3 is TGTGCCAGCAGCTTTCGGGCGGGGAATGGCTACACCTTC.

This clonotype was picked up many times. The gene calls are TRBV21-1 and TRBJ2-3; TRBD1 reflects the table's D call only, with no check against the DNA. TRBV21-1 has pseudogene status. This CDR3 is built from 16 residues. CDR3 residues: CASSTWDRGCPDTQYF. The CDR3 nucleotides are TGTGCCAGCAGCACTTGGGACAGGGGTTGCCCAGATACGCAGTATTTT.